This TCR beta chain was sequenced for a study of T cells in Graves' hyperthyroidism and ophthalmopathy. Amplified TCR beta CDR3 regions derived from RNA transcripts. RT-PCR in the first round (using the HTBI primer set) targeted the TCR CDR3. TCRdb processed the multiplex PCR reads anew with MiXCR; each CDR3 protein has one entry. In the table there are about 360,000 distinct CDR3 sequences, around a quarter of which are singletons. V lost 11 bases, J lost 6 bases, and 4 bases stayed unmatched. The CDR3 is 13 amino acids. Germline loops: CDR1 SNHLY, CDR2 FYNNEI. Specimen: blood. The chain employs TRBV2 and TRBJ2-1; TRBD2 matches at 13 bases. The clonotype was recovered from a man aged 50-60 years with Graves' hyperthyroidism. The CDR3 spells CAGRTSGGNEQFF. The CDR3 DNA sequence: TGTGCCGGACGGACTAGCGGGGGCAATGAGCAGTTCTTC.